This T cell receptor beta chain was sequenced for a study of shared clonotypes between healthy human individuals. About the research overall: Each donor's CD8 memory used one plate, CD8 naive two, each CD4 subset three.

Only in-frame clones appear in the TCRdb table, and some are missing; sequencing was by immunoSEQ multiplex PCR. The sample includes millions of clones, 85% to 95% of them seen just once. The CD4+ fraction was divided into a CD45RA+ naive subset and a CD45RA-negative memory subset. A single count supports this clone. What it binds is unknown. Trimming took 3 bases from V and 4 from J, leaving 16 bases between them. CDR1 is SGHAT, CDR2 FQNNGV, per germline. The CDR3 length is 15 residues. Whole-study results and caveats: Naive CD4 clonotype sharing across several donors was approximately 5%.

The sample consisted of naive CD4+ T cells sorted from blood. Subset given: CD45RA+ positively selected. This receptor was taken from a man aged 18 to 30 in good health. V and J are TRBV11-2 and TRBJ2-7; D possibly uses TRBD1 or TRBD2 (6 bases each). CDR3: CASSLGGGLKYEQYF. In DNA form, the CDR3 reads TGTGCCAGCAGCTTGGGGGGCGGTTTGAAATACGAGCAGTACTTC.